Listed below are T cell receptor beta chains from one sample, sequenced in a study of identifying expanded T cells in peripheral blood. Repertoires were generated with immunoSEQ multiplex PCR, while TCRdb's copy carries only in-frame clones and drops some. The table records about 100,000 clones, about 87% of them present only once. Sequencing was carried out using blood. The receptors were gathered from a person between 18 and 75 years old in good health. The CDR3 runs from the conserved cysteine through the conserved F or W. Fields, in order: V gene, D gene, J gene, clone size, CDR3 DNA, CDR3 protein. The D gene is left open where the match is weak. Size values are once, few and many counts, or a class for expanded clones, and some rows have none.

v_gene: TRBV6-6; d_gene: TRBD2; j_gene: TRBJ2-5; abundance: -; CDR3nt: TGTGCCAGCAGTTACTCACTAGCGGGGGGAGAGACCCAGTACTTC; CDR3aa: CASSYSLAGGETQYF
v_gene: TRBV9; d_gene: TRBD2; j_gene: TRBJ2-2; abundance: few; CDR3nt: TGTGCCAGCAGCCCAGGGACTAGCGGGAACACCGGGGAGCTGTTTTTT; CDR3aa: CASSPGTSGNTGELFF
v_gene: TRBV29-1; d_gene: TRBD1; j_gene: TRBJ2-1; abundance: once; CDR3nt: TGCAGCTCGGGACAGGGGTATGAGCAGTTCTTC; CDR3aa: CSSGQGYEQFF
v_gene: TRBV7-9; d_gene: TRBD1; j_gene: TRBJ2-5; abundance: -; CDR3nt: TGTGCCAGCAGCTTAGACAGGGGGCTGGTCGGCGAGACCCAGTACTTC; CDR3aa: CASSLDRGLVGETQYF
v_gene: TRBV13; d_gene: -; j_gene: TRBJ2-1; abundance: -; CDR3nt: TGTGCCAGCAGTTCTCAATGGAATGAGCAGTTCTTC; CDR3aa: CASSSQWNEQFF
v_gene: TRBV6-1; d_gene: -; j_gene: TRBJ2-7; abundance: -; CDR3nt: TGTGCCAGCAGTGTCCAGGCAGGGGTTTCCTACGAGCAGTACTTC; CDR3aa: CASSVQAGVSYEQYF
v_gene: TRBV10-1; d_gene: TRBD2; j_gene: TRBJ2-1; abundance: -; CDR3nt: TGCGCCAGCAGTGAGCGGTTGACTAGCGGGGATAATGAGCAGTTCTTC; CDR3aa: CASSERLTSGDNEQFF
v_gene: TRBV6-1; d_gene: -; j_gene: TRBJ1-3; abundance: -; CDR3nt: TGTGCCAGCAGTGATGGGAACTCTGGAAACACCATATATTTT; CDR3aa: CASSDGNSGNTIYF
v_gene: TRBV18; d_gene: TRBD2; j_gene: TRBJ2-5; abundance: -; CDR3nt: TGTGCCAGCTCACCACTAAGCGGGAGAAAGACCCAGTACTTC; CDR3aa: CASSPLSGRKTQYF
v_gene: TRBV12-2; d_gene: -; j_gene: TRBJ2-7; abundance: -; CDR3nt: TGTGCAAGTCGCTTAGCTGAGTGCCTCTCCTACGAGCAGTACTTC; CDR3aa: CASRLAECLSYEQYF
v_gene: TRBV6-5; d_gene: TRBD1; j_gene: TRBJ2-2; abundance: -; CDR3nt: TGTGCCAGCAGTTACTCAGGGACAGCTAACACCGGGGAGCTGTTTTTT; CDR3aa: CASSYSGTANTGELFF
v_gene: TRBV30; d_gene: -; j_gene: TRBJ1-2; abundance: few; CDR3nt: TGTGCCTGGAGTGTACGGACGGATGGCTACACCTTC; CDR3aa: CAWSVRTDGYTF
v_gene: TRBV6-6; d_gene: -; j_gene: TRBJ1-2; abundance: -; CDR3nt: TGTGCCAGCAGTTACAGGGCCCAAAGCAATGGCTACACCTTC; CDR3aa: CASSYRAQSNGYTF
v_gene: TRBV5-1; d_gene: -; j_gene: TRBJ2-3; abundance: -; CDR3nt: TGCGCCAGCAGCTTTGACAACTCTAGGGGAACGCAGTATTTT; CDR3aa: CASSFDNSRGTQYF
v_gene: TRBV6-6; d_gene: TRBD2; j_gene: TRBJ2-7; abundance: once; CDR3nt: TGTGCCAGCAGTTACTATGGGACTAGCGGGAGGAACGAGCAGTACTTC; CDR3aa: CASSYYGTSGRNEQYF
v_gene: TRBV18; d_gene: TRBD2; j_gene: TRBJ2-3; abundance: -; CDR3nt: TGTGCCAGCTCACCGAACGGGGGGGCAACAGATACGCAGTATTTT; CDR3aa: CASSPNGGATDTQYF
v_gene: TRBV5-1; d_gene: -; j_gene: TRBJ1-1; abundance: -; CDR3nt: TGCGCCAGCAGCTTGTGGGGGGAGAACACTGAAGCTTTCTTT; CDR3aa: CASSLWGENTEAFF
v_gene: TRBV27; d_gene: -; j_gene: TRBJ1-1; abundance: -; CDR3nt: TGTGCCAGCAGTTTAACAGGTGGGAACACTGAAGCTTTCTTT; CDR3aa: CASSLTGGNTEAFF
v_gene: TRBV30; d_gene: -; j_gene: TRBJ2-7; abundance: -; CDR3nt: TGTGCCTGGAGCCCAGGGCCAGGCTATAGCCTCGAGCAGTACTTC; CDR3aa: CAWSPGPGYSLEQYF
v_gene: TRBV7-6; d_gene: TRBD1; j_gene: TRBJ2-1; abundance: -; CDR3nt: TGTGCCAGCAGCCTCCCCGCAGGGGGTTTTGAGCAGTTCTTC; CDR3aa: CASSLPAGGFEQFF
v_gene: TRBV29-1; d_gene: -; j_gene: TRBJ2-7; abundance: -; CDR3nt: TGCAGCGTTTCCGGGACACCCAACTACGAGCAGTACTTC; CDR3aa: CSVSGTPNYEQYF
v_gene: TRBV7-9; d_gene: TRBD2; j_gene: TRBJ2-3; abundance: -; CDR3nt: TGTGCCAGCAGCTTAGCGTCACTAGCGGGGGAAATCACAGATACGCAGTATTTT; CDR3aa: CASSLASLAGEITDTQYF
v_gene: TRBV19; d_gene: TRBD1; j_gene: TRBJ1-2; abundance: -; CDR3nt: TGTGCCAGCACCCCGGGACAGGGGGTCTATGGCTACACCTTC; CDR3aa: CASTPGQGVYGYTF
v_gene: TRBV6-5; d_gene: TRBD1; j_gene: TRBJ1-1; abundance: -; CDR3nt: TGTGCCAGCAGTTACGGGACAGGGGGCTGGACTGAAGCTTTCTTT; CDR3aa: CASSYGTGGWTEAFF